The 30 T cell receptor beta chains reported below all come from one sample, sequenced in a study of blood T cell repertoires in COVID-19. This table comes from immunoSEQ multiplex PCR, and its TCRdb copy is limited to in-frame clones, with some not included. Here the sample spans a few hundred thousand clones, roughly 90% being singletons. The source material was PBMCs or T cells enriched from blood (not recorded which). These receptors all stem from a woman younger than 30 who had recovered from COVID-19.

The chain carries TRBV27 and TRBJ1-2, with D tentatively TRBD1 (6 bases). With 2 bases removed from V and 1 base from J, the gap between germline ends came to 14 bases. Germline CDR1 and CDR2: MNHEY and SMNVEV (reference sequence). The CDR3 is 16 residues long. The DNA of the CDR3 is TGTGCCAGCAGTTTAGGGGCAGGGGTGGGTAACTATGGCTACACCTTC. Its protein is CASSLGAGVGNYGYTF.

In its sample, this clone was seen once. V gene TRBV28 combines with J gene TRBJ2-1, with 10 bases that match TRBD2. The V segment lost 7 bases and the J segment 0 bases; nucleotides outside the gene matches: 9. Germline V gene sequence: CDR1 MDHEN, CDR2 SYDVKM. The CDR3 covers 17 residues. The CDR3 here is CASKGLAGALSYNEQFF. The CDR3 DNA reads as TGTGCCAGCAAGGGGCTAGCGGGGGCCCTCTCCTACAATGAGCAGTTCTTC. The full variable domain, with the rest looked up from reference TRBV28 and TRBJ2-1, is DVKVTQSSRYLVKRTGEKVFLECVQDMDHENMFWYRQDPGLGLRLIYFSYDVKMKEKGDIPEGYSVSREKKERFSLILESASTNQTSMYLCASKGLAGALSYNEQFFGPGTRLTVL.

The chain links TRBV7-3 to TRBJ1-1, with a possible D match to TRBD1 (5 bases). Per germline, CDR1 SGHTA and CDR2 FQGTGA. Trimming took off 3 bases at V and 3 bases at J, with 11 bases between the two ends. CDR3 length: 14 residues. The CDR3 loop is CASSFLGGDTEAFF. CDR3 coding DNA: TGTGCCAGCAGCTTCCTGGGAGGGGACACTGAAGCTTTCTTT.

This clone was detected once. This sequence joins TRBV6-5 and TRBJ1-1; tentatively, D is TRBD1 (6 bases). The CDR3 runs 13 residues. The V gene's germline CDR1 is MNHEY and CDR2 SVGAGI. The V end was cut by 7 bases, the J end by 12 bases, with 21 bases between. CDR3 sequence (DNA): TGTGCCAGCACCTTTACTCAGACAGGTGGGCCTTTCTTT. Translation: CASTFTQTGGPFF.

The chain links TRBV10-3 to TRBJ1-1, with D unclear. Germline CDR1 is ENHRY and CDR2 is SYGVKD. V was shortened by 4 bases and J by 5 bases, with 8 bases between the two germline ends. The CDR3 consists of 12 residues. In DNA form, the CDR3 reads TGTGCCATCAGTGGGGGAGCGACTGAAGCTTTCTTT. Translation gives CAISGGATEAFF.

V usage is TRBV5-1 and J usage is TRBJ1-1, with 7 bases identical to TRBD1. The CDR3 loop spans 15 amino acids. Trimming removed 6 bases from V and 8 bases from J; junction bases left unmatched: 16. Looked up from germline, CDR1 is SGHRS and CDR2 is YFSETQ. The CDR3 here is CASTPTGQAQGEAFF. DNA for the CDR3: TGCGCCAGCACTCCCACTGGACAGGCTCAAGGGGAAGCTTTCTTT.

J is TRBJ1-2 and V is TRBV28, with TRBD1 matching 7 bases. The CDR3 covers 15 residues. V lost 6 bases to trimming and J lost 4 bases; unmatched junction nucleotides: 11. Germline V CDR1 and CDR2: MDHEN, SYDVKM. The CDR3: CASSPRDSDLYGYTF. The CDR3 nucleotides read TGTGCCAGCAGCCCTCGGGACAGCGATCTCTATGGCTACACCTTC.

V gene TRBV7-8 combines with J gene TRBJ2-1, with 7 nucleotides matching TRBD2. CDR3 length: 19 residues. Germline assignment: CDR1 SGHVS and CDR2 FQNEAQ. J gave up 2 bases and V 3 bases, and 16 bases lay outside the gene matches. The CDR3 reads CASSFKRGKTRVTYNEQFF. CDR3 DNA sequence: TGTGCCAGCAGCTTTAAGCGGGGTAAAACGAGAGTCACCTACAATGAGCAGTTCTTC.

The rearrangement uses TRBV24-1 and TRBJ2-7, with D possibly being TRBD2 (6 bases). In germline, CDR1 is KGHDR, CDR2 SFDVKD. CDR3 length: 13 residues. Trimming stripped 2 bases from V and 3 bases from J, with 7 bases between. In DNA form, the CDR3 reads TGTGCCACCAGTGATTACGGGGGCTACGAGCAGTACTTC. Translated, it gives CATSDYGGYEQYF.

The J gene is TRBJ2-6, the V gene TRBV28, with D perhaps TRBD1 (7 bases). With 8 bases removed from V and 0 bases from J, the gap between germline ends came to 14 bases. The CDR3 has 16 amino acids. The germline CDR1 and CDR2 sequences are MDHEN and SYDVKM. Here the CDR3 reads CASSRQGLSGANVLTF. The CDR3 DNA is TGTGCCAGCTCCCGACAGGGACTCTCTGGGGCCAACGTCCTGACTTTC.

This chain uses TRBV5-4 with TRBJ2-1; the D is unclear. Trimming pared 1 base from V and 6 bases from J, leaving 5 bases between. This CDR3 is built from 12 residues. Germline CDR1 and CDR2: SGHNT and YYREEE (reference sequence). This chain's CDR3 is CASSLSPNEQFF. As DNA, the CDR3 is TGTGCCAGCAGCTTGTCTCCCAATGAGCAGTTCTTC.

The chain has TRBV4-3 and TRBJ2-2, with TRBD1 as a possible D gene (5 bases). Germline V gives CDR1 LGHNA, CDR2 YSLEER. Deletions cut 1 base from V and 6 bases from J, with 15 bases between. The CDR3 covers 16 residues. The CDR3 reads CASSQGARVLSGELFF. The CDR3 DNA reads TGCGCCAGCAGCCAAGGGGCCAGGGTGTTATCCGGGGAGCTGTTTTTT.

The chain is built from TRBV28 and TRBJ2-4, with TRBD2 identical over 9 bases. V shed 2 bases and J 8 bases; nucleotides not matched to a gene: 7. Germline CDR1 and CDR2: MDHEN and SYDVKM. The CDR3 runs 15 residues. The CDR3 reads CASSLSGGNGDIQYF. CDR3 bases: TGTGCCAGCAGTTTAAGCGGGGGGAACGGGGACATTCAGTACTTC.

The chain recombines TRBV5-6 with TRBJ1-2; D is possibly TRBD1 (5 bases). The CDR3 totals 16 residues. The V gene's germline CDR1 is SGHDT and CDR2 YYEEEE. V was shortened by 2 bases and J by 6 bases, with 20 bases between the two germline ends. CDR3 nucleotide sequence: TGTGCCAGCAGCTTCAAGGCGGCGGGGGATGCGGATGGCTACACCTTC. It specifies CASSFKAAGDADGYTF.

The rearrangement uses TRBV3-1 (or the pseudogene TRBV3-2) and TRBJ2-7; 7 nucleotides line up with TRBD2. The CDR3 sequence is 14 residues long. V dropped 3 bases and J dropped 5; count of bases not matched to a gene: 7. Germline V lookup: CDR1 LGHDT, CDR2 YNNKEL (reference sequence). CDR3 amino acids: CASSHKREDDEQYF. The CDR3 DNA follows: TGTGCCAGCAGCCACAAGCGGGAAGACGACGAGCAGTACTTC.

This chain connects TRBV7-9 to TRBJ1-6, with 8 bases lining up with TRBD1. With V trimmed by 4 bases and J by 14 bases, 10 bases remained unmatched. Germline CDR1 reads SEHNR; CDR2 reads FQNEAQ (reference sequence). The CDR3 covers 14 residues. The CDR3 here is CASSSSRDRFALHF. The DNA for the CDR3 is TGTGCCAGCAGCTCGTCCCGGGACAGGTTTGCCCTCCACTTT.

The chain links TRBV4-2 to TRBJ2-1; 12 bases agree with TRBD2. The CDR3 runs to 17 residues. CDR1 LGHNA and CDR2 YNFKEQ come from the germline V gene. V trimming: 1 base; J trimming: 6 bases; junction bases outside the gene matches: 7. Here the CDR3 DNA reads TGTGCCAGCAGCCAAGGTCCTAGCGGGGGGGTTGTCAATGAGCAGTTCTTC. Its protein product is CASSQGPSGGVVNEQFF.

This clone occurred once. The genes are TRBV7-8 and TRBJ2-2; 12 nucleotides agree with TRBD2. The V gene end was trimmed by 2 bases and the J gene end by 6 bases; junction bases not matched to a gene: 4. The CDR3 is 16 residues long. Germline V gene data show CDR1 as SGHVS and CDR2 as FQNEAQ. CDR3 protein: CASSLLSSGGAGELFF. The CDR3 DNA reads TGTGCCAGCAGCTTACTTTCTAGCGGGGGGGCCGGGGAGCTGTTTTTT.

The J gene is TRBJ2-3, the V gene TRBV5-1, with TRBD1 identical over 8 bases. The CDR3 is 17 amino acids. V trimming: 4 bases; J trimming: 3 bases; junction bases outside the gene matches: 13. Germline assignment: CDR1 SGHRS and CDR2 YFSETQ. CDR3: CASSPQTTGATTDTQYF. CDR3 coding DNA: TGCGCCAGCAGCCCTCAGACGACAGGGGCGACTACAGATACGCAGTATTTT.

The V gene is TRBV9, the J gene TRBJ2-1, with D perhaps TRBD2 (5 bases). The V gene lost 0 bases and the J gene lost 3 bases, with 22 bases spanning the gap. The CDR3 consists of 19 residues. Germline V gives CDR1 SGDLS, CDR2 YYNGEE. CDR3 coding DNA: TGTGCCAGCAGCGTAGGGCTGGGAGTGGGAGAAGGCTACTACAATGAGCAGTTCTTC. Protein sequence: CASSVGLGVGEGYYNEQFF.

CDR3 region: CASSQDDRDTEAFF. The CDR3 DNA follows: TGCGCCAGCAGCCAAGACGACAGGGACACTGAAGCTTTCTTT. This chain connects TRBV4-3 to TRBJ1-1; 7 bases fit TRBD1. The J segment lost 3 bases and the V segment lost 0 bases, leaving 1 base of the junction unmatched. The germline V gene has CDR1 LGHNA and CDR2 YSLEER. The CDR3 extends over 14 amino acids.

This sequence joins TRBV12-3 or TRBV12-4 and TRBJ2-7; D not certain. Deletions cut 5 bases from V and 5 bases from J, with 13 bases between. The CDR3 consists of 13 residues. CDR3 amino acids: CASSQSSSDEQYF. In nucleotides, the CDR3 is TGTGCCAGCAGTCAATCGTCCTCGGACGAGCAGTACTTC.

The chain joins TRBV11-2 to TRBJ1-5, with D unclear. V lost 4 bases to trimming and J lost 1 base, with 8 bases between them. This CDR3 comprises 14 residues. The germline V gene has CDR1 SGHAT and CDR2 FQNNGV. The CDR3 coding sequence is TGTGCCAGCAGCTCCGGGTGGAGCAATCAGCCCCAGCATTTT. It codes for CASSSGWSNQPQHF.

This sequence joins TRBV7-2 and TRBJ2-3, with D possibly TRBD2 on 6 matching bases. The CDR3 has 14 residues. Deletions cut 1 base from V and 4 bases from J, with 9 bases between. Germline V gives CDR1 SGHTA, CDR2 FQGNSA. The CDR3 reads CASSLVREADTQYF. CDR3 sequence (DNA): TGTGCCAGCAGCTTAGTCAGGGAGGCAGATACGCAGTATTTT.

The chain recombines TRBV19 with TRBJ2-2, with 10 bases aligning to TRBD2. The CDR3 spans 15 residues. J was trimmed by 1 base and V by 4 bases; bases with no gene match: 0. Per germline, CDR1 LNHDA and CDR2 SQIVND (reference sequence). The CDR3 sequence is CASSTSGGNTGELFF. The CDR3 coding sequence is TGTGCCAGTAGTACTAGCGGGGGGAACACCGGGGAGCTGTTTTTT.

The rearrangement joins TRBV7-6 to TRBJ2-7, with 8 bases identical to TRBD1. The CDR3 has 15 residues. The trim removed 5 bases at V and 1 base at J, leaving 7 bases unmatched. Germline V gene data show CDR1 as SGHVS and CDR2 as FNYEAQ. The CDR3 sequence is CASSPATGDSYEQYF. CDR3 bases: TGTGCCAGCAGCCCCGCGACAGGGGATTCCTACGAGCAGTACTTC. Combining the CDR3 with reference TRBV7-6 and TRBJ2-7 gives the whole variable domain GAGVSQSPRYKVTKRGQDVALRCDPISGHVSLYWYRQALGQGPEFLTYFNYEAQQDKSGLPNDRFSAERPEGSISTLTIQRTEQRDSAMYRCASSPATGDSYEQYFGPGTRLTVT.

This clone was counted only a few times. CDR3 residues: CASSQDGGQDFEKLFF. In DNA form, the CDR3 reads TGCGCCAGCAGCCAAGACGGTGGACAGGACTTTGAAAAACTGTTTTTT. This chain links TRBV4-3 with TRBJ1-4, with 7 bases fitting TRBD1. Unmatched junction bases numbered 8, after V lost 0 bases and J lost 7 bases. Germline loops: CDR1 LGHNA, CDR2 YSLEER. The CDR3 length is 16 residues.

The chain is built from TRBV9 and TRBJ1-2, with no clear D. The CDR3 extends over 14 amino acids. Per the germline V gene, CDR1 is SGDLS and CDR2 is YYNGEE. Trimming removed 0 bases at V and 4 bases at J, with 10 bases between. The CDR3 DNA reads TGTGCCAGCAGCGTAGACGGAGGGCCCTATGGCTACACCTTC. This encodes CASSVDGGPYGYTF.

Written as DNA, the CDR3 is TGTGCCAGCAGTTACACAGGAAACACCGGGGAGCTGTTTTTT. Residues: CASSYTGNTGELFF. The chain carries TRBV6-5 and TRBJ2-2; possible D gene TRBD1, 5 bases. This CDR3 has 14 amino acids. The V end was cut by 2 bases, the J end by 2 bases, with 6 bases between. Germline V gene lookup returns CDR1 MNHEY and CDR2 SVGAGI.

The chain has TRBV29-1 and TRBJ2-1; 8 bases are shared with TRBD1. Trimming at V came to 4 bases and at J to 8 bases, leaving 7 bases not matched to a gene. The CDR3 totals 13 residues. The germline CDR1 and CDR2 sequences are SQVTM and ANQGSEA. Here the CDR3 DNA reads TGCAGCGTTGGGCAGGGGGCTGCGTATGAGCAGTTCTTC. This translates into CSVGQGAAYEQFF.